These T cell receptor beta chains were read from a single sample in a study of cytomegalovirus exposure and HLA in healthy donors. Repertoires were generated with immunoSEQ multiplex PCR, while TCRdb's copy carries only in-frame clones and drops some. The table includes under 200,000 clones, 91% detected once. The sequencing sample was made of PBMCs. Source of these receptors: a woman aged 18-29 years in good health and CMV-seropositive. The CDR3 runs from the conserved cysteine through the conserved F or W. The D gene is left open where the match is weak. Part of the rows lack a size; the others show once, few, many or a class for expanded clones.

j_call,d_call,v_call,clone_size,cdr3_aa,cdr3_nt
TRBJ1-2,NA,TRBV28,NA,CASSLGSEFYGYTF,TGTGCCAGCAGTTTGGGCAGTGAATTCTATGGCTACACCTTC
TRBJ2-7,NA,TRBV28,NA,CASSPVSQGLSSYEQYF,TGTGCCAGCAGTCCAGTTTCGCAGGGGCTAAGCTCCTACGAGCAGTACTTC
TRBJ2-3,NA,TRBV28,NA,CASTSYGGFTDTQYF,TGTGCCAGCACCAGTTATGGGGGGTTCACAGATACGCAGTATTTT
TRBJ1-2,TRBD1,TRBV7-2,NA,CASSSTTGVYGYTF,TGTGCCAGCAGCTCCACGACAGGGGTCTATGGCTACACCTTC
TRBJ1-1,TRBD1,TRBV18,NA,CASSPPTGDTEAFF,TGTGCCAGCTCACCACCAACAGGGGACACTGAAGCTTTCTTT
TRBJ1-1,TRBD1,TRBV7-9,NA,CASSPGTGIGAFF,TGTGCCAGCAGCCCAGGGACAGGGATCGGAGCTTTCTTT
TRBJ2-1,NA,TRBV5-1,NA,CASSLTGSYNEQFF,TGCGCCAGCAGCTTGACGGGGTCCTACAATGAGCAGTTCTTC
TRBJ1-5,NA,TRBV18,NA,CASSGGLGGTQHF,TGTGCCAGCTCAGGGGGGCTGGGAGGGACCCAGCATTTT
TRBJ2-7,NA,TRBV29-1,once,CSVLVTREGEQYF,TGCAGCGTCCTCGTGACTAGGGAAGGCGAGCAGTACTTC
TRBJ2-2,TRBD2,TRBV11-2,NA,CASSPRGRGGAGELFF,TGTGCCAGCAGCCCCCGAGGGCGGGGGGGCGCCGGGGAGCTGTTTTTT
TRBJ2-2,NA,TRBV7-3,NA,CASSFTGSTGELFF,TGTGCCAGCAGCTTCACAGGGTCCACCGGGGAGCTGTTTTTT
TRBJ1-2,TRBD1,TRBV20-1,once,CSASGTGGYTF,TGCAGTGCTAGCGGGACAGGCGGCTACACCTTC
TRBJ2-3,TRBD2,TRBV5-1,few,CASRAGLADSTDTQYF,TGCGCCAGCAGGGCGGGACTAGCGGACTCCACAGATACGCAGTATTTT
TRBJ1-2,NA,TRBV18,NA,CASSPLQEWEVTTF,TGTGCCAGCTCCCCGCTGCAGGAGTGGGAGGTGACGACCTTC
TRBJ1-1,TRBD1,TRBV7-9,NA,CASSDGTGEPASEAFF,TGTGCCAGCAGCGACGGGACAGGGGAGCCTGCGTCAGAAGCTTTCTTT
TRBJ2-5,NA,TRBV9,NA,CASSVTGNQETQYF,TGTGCCAGCAGCGTGACAGGAAATCAAGAGACCCAGTACTTC
TRBJ2-3,TRBD2,TRBV10-3,NA,CAISGTSGSTGPDTQYF,TGTGCCATCAGCGGGACTAGCGGGAGCACGGGCCCAGATACGCAGTATTTT
TRBJ2-5,TRBD2,TRBV2,NA,CASSEGGRKTQYF,TGTGCCAGCAGTGAGGGAGGGAGGAAGACCCAGTACTTC
TRBJ2-7,NA,TRBV25-1,NA,CASSDPGETYEQYF,TGTGCCAGCAGTGACCCGGGAGAAACCTACGAGCAGTACTTC
TRBJ2-5,NA,TRBV21-1,NA,CASAPNRGMVETQYF,TGTGCCAGCGCCCCGAACAGGGGGATGGTAGAGACCCAGTACTTC
TRBJ2-7,NA,TRBV4-2,NA,CASSKGGPAKSYEQYF,TGTGCCAGCAGCAAAGGGGGGCCCGCTAAATCCTACGAGCAGTACTTC
TRBJ2-7,NA,TRBV9,NA,CASSVDSDTYEQYF,TGTGCCAGCAGCGTAGATAGCGACACCTACGAGCAGTACTTC
TRBJ2-3,TRBD2,TRBV6-1,NA,CASSERLAGADTQYF,TGTGCCAGCAGTGAGAGGTTAGCGGGAGCAGATACGCAGTATTTT
TRBJ2-4,NA,TRBV6-1,NA,CASSEAGLAGQAKNIQYF,TGTGCCAGCAGTGAAGCCGGTCTGGCGGGACAGGCCAAAAACATTCAGTACTTC
TRBJ2-3,NA,TRBV5-6,NA,CASSLGPGSDTQYF,TGTGCCAGCAGCTTGGGCCCAGGCTCAGATACGCAGTATTTT
TRBJ2-2,NA,TRBV6-5,NA,CASSYSGTYGGELFF,TGTGCCAGCAGTTACTCCGGGACTTACGGCGGGGAGCTGTTTTTT
TRBJ2-1,TRBD1,TRBV29-1,NA,CSVNRGPVGNEQFF,TGCAGCGTCAACAGGGGGCCGGTAGGGAATGAGCAGTTCTTC
TRBJ2-7,NA,TRBV2,few,CASGGPMAYEQYF,TGTGCCAGCGGAGGGCCTATGGCCTACGAGCAGTACTTC
TRBJ1-1,NA,TRBV5-4,NA,CASSMGQSGGEAEAFF,TGTGCCAGCAGCATGGGACAATCGGGCGGGGAAGCTGAAGCTTTCTTT
TRBJ1-2,NA,TRBV27,NA,CASARQSFSGGYTF,TGTGCCAGCGCAAGACAGAGCTTCTCCGGGGGCTACACCTTC
TRBJ2-7,TRBD2,TRBV10-3,NA,CAISQTSGLSYEQYF,TGTGCCATCAGCCAAACTAGCGGCCTCTCCTACGAGCAGTACTTC
TRBJ1-4,TRBD1,TRBV4-1,NA,CASSQEAGTGTEKLFF,TGCGCCAGCAGCCAAGAAGCCGGGACAGGGACTGAAAAACTGTTTTTT
TRBJ2-1,TRBD1,TRBV19,NA,CASKKGTARNEQFF,TGTGCCAGTAAGAAAGGGACAGCTAGAAATGAGCAGTTCTTC
TRBJ2-3,TRBD1,TRBV9,NA,CASSVGDRDTDTQYF,TGTGCCAGCAGCGTCGGGGACAGGGACACAGATACGCAGTATTTT
TRBJ1-1,TRBD1,TRBV5-4,NA,CASSLTQGANTEAFF,TGTGCCAGCAGCTTGACCCAGGGGGCGAACACTGAAGCTTTCTTT
TRBJ2-7,NA,TRBV7-9,NA,CASSLIGAGEQYF,TGTGCCAGCAGCTTAATAGGAGCTGGGGAGCAGTACTTC
TRBJ2-6,TRBD2,TRBV25-1,NA,CASSEYNGAGREVLTF,TGTGCCAGCAGTGAATATAACGGGGCCGGGAGGGAAGTCCTGACTTTC
TRBJ1-4,NA,TRBV4-1,NA,CASSRATVANEKLFF,TGCGCCAGCAGCCGGGCGACAGTGGCTAATGAAAAACTGTTTTTT
TRBJ2-5,TRBD2,TRBV29-1,NA,CSVTRASGAQETQYF,TGCAGCGTTACGAGGGCTAGCGGGGCCCAAGAGACCCAGTACTTC
TRBJ1-1,NA,TRBV7-9,NA,CASSFTTENTEAFF,TGTGCCAGCAGCTTTACGACAGAGAACACTGAAGCTTTCTTT
TRBJ2-3,TRBD2,TRBV5-1,NA,CASSLGLAGGPVDTQYF,TGCGCCAGCAGCCTTGGACTAGCGGGAGGGCCAGTAGATACGCAGTATTTT
TRBJ2-1,NA,TRBV29-1,once,CSVAGQHYYNEQFF,TGCAGCGTAGCCGGACAGCACTACTACAATGAGCAGTTCTTC
TRBJ2-1,TRBD2,TRBV9,NA,CASSVEGGRIRNEQFF,TGTGCCAGCAGCGTAGAAGGCGGGAGGATTAGGAATGAGCAGTTCTTC
TRBJ2-3,TRBD2,TRBV30,NA,CAWSVSGLAGSITDTQYF,TGTGCCTGGAGTGTATCGGGACTAGCGGGGTCGATCACAGATACGCAGTATTTT
TRBJ2-7,TRBD1,TRBV27,NA,CASSPLRGTGAIYEQYF,TGTGCCAGCAGCCCCCTCCGCGGGACAGGGGCAATCTACGAGCAGTACTTC
TRBJ1-2,TRBD1,TRBV12-5,NA,CASGFDRGLYGYTF,TGTGCTAGTGGTTTCGACAGGGGCCTCTATGGCTACACCTTC
TRBJ2-1,NA,TRBV21-1,NA,CAKPGPRGEQFF,TGTGCCAAGCCAGGGCCTAGGGGCGAGCAGTTCTTC
TRBJ2-7,NA,TRBV5-4,NA,CASRAQSSYEQYF,TGTGCCAGCAGAGCACAGAGCTCCTACGAGCAGTACTTC
TRBJ2-1,NA,TRBV5-3,NA,CARSLVNRAEDEQFF,TGTGCCAGAAGCTTGGTAAACAGGGCCGAAGATGAGCAGTTCTTC
TRBJ2-5,NA,TRBV7-9,NA,CASSLALAGGIQETQYF,TGTGCCAGCAGCTTAGCCTTGGCAGGGGGGATCCAAGAGACCCAGTACTTC
TRBJ2-3,TRBD2,TRBV9,NA,CASSLQGLAADTQYF,TGTGCCAGCAGCTTACAAGGACTAGCGGCAGATACGCAGTATTTT
TRBJ1-2,NA,TRBV9,few,CASSVENANRVSNYGYTF,TGTGCCAGCAGCGTAGAGAATGCTAACAGGGTCTCCAACTATGGCTACACCTTC
TRBJ1-1,NA,TRBV9,NA,CASSVAWQGSNTEAFF,TGTGCCAGCAGCGTAGCTTGGCAGGGTTCGAACACTGAAGCTTTCTTT
TRBJ2-1,NA,TRBV21-1,NA,CASSEGLAGENEQFF,TGTGCCAGCAGCGAGGGACTAGCGGGGGAGAACGAGCAGTTCTTC
TRBJ2-5,TRBD2,TRBV7-2,NA,CASSYLAGAETQYF,TGTGCCAGCAGCTACTTAGCGGGAGCAGAGACCCAGTACTTC
TRBJ1-5,TRBD1,TRBV2,NA,CASLGTGGSNQPQHF,TGTGCCAGCCTAGGGACAGGGGGGAGCAATCAGCCCCAGCATTTT
TRBJ1-5,TRBD1,TRBV5-1,NA,CASSWGRDSYSNQPQHF,TGCGCCAGCAGCTGGGGCCGGGACAGCTATAGCAATCAGCCCCAGCATTTT
TRBJ2-3,TRBD2,TRBV14,NA,CASSHYLPGTSVPTDTQYF,TGTGCCAGCAGCCACTATTTGCCAGGGACTAGCGTCCCCACAGATACGCAGTATTTT